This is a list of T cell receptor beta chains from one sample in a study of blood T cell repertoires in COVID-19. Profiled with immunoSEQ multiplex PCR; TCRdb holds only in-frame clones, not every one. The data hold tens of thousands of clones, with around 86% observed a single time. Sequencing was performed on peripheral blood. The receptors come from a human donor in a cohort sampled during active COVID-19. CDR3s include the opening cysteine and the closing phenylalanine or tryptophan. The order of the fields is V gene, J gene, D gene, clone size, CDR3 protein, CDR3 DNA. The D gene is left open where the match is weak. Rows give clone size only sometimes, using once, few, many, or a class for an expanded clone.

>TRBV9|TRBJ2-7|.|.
CASSVGVGDSTYEQYF
TGTGCCAGCAGCGTAGGGGTAGGGGATTCAACCTACGAGCAGTACTTC
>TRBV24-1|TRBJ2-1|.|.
CATSWGEDEQFF
TGTGCCACCAGTTGGGGGGAGGATGAGCAGTTCTTC
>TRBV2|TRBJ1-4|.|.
CASSPPPVGGEKLFF
TGTGCCAGCTCGCCCCCCCCAGTTGGAGGTGAAAAACTGTTTTTT
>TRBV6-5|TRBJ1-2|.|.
CASSPDRSIYGYTF
TGTGCCAGCAGCCCCGACAGATCGATTTATGGCTACACCTTC
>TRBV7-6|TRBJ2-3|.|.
CASSLIYPDTQYF
TGTGCCAGCAGCTTAATCTATCCAGATACGCAGTATTTT
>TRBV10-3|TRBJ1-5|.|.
CASAPQGLSNQPQHF
TGTGCCAGCGCACCACAGGGTTTAAGCAATCAGCCCCAGCATTTT
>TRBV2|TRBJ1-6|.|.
CASRRRVIDNSPLHF
TGTGCCAGCAGGCGCAGGGTAATTGATAATTCACCCCTCCACTTT
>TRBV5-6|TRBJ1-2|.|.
CASRAEGLGGYTF
TGTGCCAGCCGGGCCGAGGGCCTTGGGGGCTACACCTTC
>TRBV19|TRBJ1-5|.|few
CASSIQGVEKGPQHF
TGTGCCAGTAGTATTCAGGGCGTGGAAAAGGGGCCCCAGCATTTT
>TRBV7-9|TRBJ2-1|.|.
CASSPIYPRLNEQFF
TGTGCCAGCAGCCCCATCTACCCCCGCCTCAATGAGCAGTTCTTC
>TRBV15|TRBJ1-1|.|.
CATSSLEGNTEAFF
TGTGCCACCAGCAGCCTAGAGGGGAACACTGAAGCTTTCTTT
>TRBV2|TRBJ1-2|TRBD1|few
CASSRDRNYGYTF
TGTGCCAGCAGTCGGGACAGAAACTATGGCTACACCTTC
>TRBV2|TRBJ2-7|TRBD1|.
CANLKTGGSGEQYF
TGTGCCAACCTAAAGACAGGGGGGTCTGGCGAGCAGTACTTC
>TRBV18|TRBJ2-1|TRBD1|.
CASSPLGDRLLEQFF
TGTGCCAGCTCACCGTTGGGGGACAGGCTTCTCGAGCAGTTCTTC
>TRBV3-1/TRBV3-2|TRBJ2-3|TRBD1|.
CASSSRDRGPDTQYF
TGTGCCAGCAGCTCCCGGGACAGGGGCCCAGATACGCAGTATTTT
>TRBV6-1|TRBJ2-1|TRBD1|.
CASSETGTGGGGAYNEQFF
TGTGCCAGCAGTGAGACCGGGACAGGAGGCGGTGGGGCCTACAATGAGCAGTTCTTC
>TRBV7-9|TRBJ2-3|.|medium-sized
CASSSAELTDTQYF
TGTGCCAGCAGCTCAGCGGAGCTCACAGATACGCAGTATTTT
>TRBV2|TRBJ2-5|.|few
CASSFDRYQETQYF
TGTGCCAGCAGTTTTGACAGGTACCAAGAGACCCAGTACTTC
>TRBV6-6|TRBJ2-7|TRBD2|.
CASSYASGRYEQYF
TGTGCCAGCAGTTACGCTAGCGGGAGGTACGAGCAGTACTTC
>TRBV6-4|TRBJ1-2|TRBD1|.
CASSGGQEGYGYTF
TGTGCCAGCAGCGGGGGACAGGAGGGGTATGGCTACACCTTC
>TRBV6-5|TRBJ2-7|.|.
CASSIADTVGYEQYF
TGTGCCAGCAGTATAGCGGACACGGTGGGCTACGAGCAGTACTTC
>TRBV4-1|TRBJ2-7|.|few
CASSQAFAGLYEQYF
TGCGCCAGCAGCCAAGCCTTCGCGGGCCTCTACGAGCAGTACTTC
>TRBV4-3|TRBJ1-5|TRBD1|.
CASSQDRGSNQPQHF
TGCGCCAGCAGCCAAGACAGGGGGAGCAATCAGCCCCAGCATTTT
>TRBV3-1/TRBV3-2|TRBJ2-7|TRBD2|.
CASSQAAAGTYEQYF
TGTGCCAGCAGCCAAGCTGCAGCGGGGACCTACGAGCAGTACTTC
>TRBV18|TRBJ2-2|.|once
CASSPLGVMELFF
TGTGCCAGCTCACCACTCGGAGTCATGGAGCTGTTTTTT
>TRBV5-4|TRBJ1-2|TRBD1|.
CASSPGTGIMGIYGYTF
TGTGCCAGCAGTCCCGGGACAGGGATCATGGGGATCTATGGCTACACCTTC
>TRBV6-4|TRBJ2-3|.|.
CASSEATANTQYF
TGTGCCAGCAGTGAAGCAACAGCAAATACGCAGTATTTT